This T cell receptor beta chain was sequenced during a study of cytomegalovirus exposure and HLA in healthy donors. Overall study findings and caveats: Common viral pathogens (according to a later analysis) appeared linked to several of the most significant clusters. Sequencing artifact likely explains a cluster of highly shared sequence variants.

The CDR3 sequence is 15 residues long. V lost 0 bases and J lost 9, with 16 bases in between. The germline gives CDR1 SGHRS, CDR2 YFSETQ. The PCR contained 60 Vbeta and 13 Jbeta primers. Repertoires were generated with immunoSEQ multiplex PCR, while TCRdb's copy carries only in-frame clones and drops some. The table includes under 130,000 clones, around 80% detected once. Note on this clone: What it binds is not known.

The sequenced material came from PBMCs. V gene TRBV5-1 combines with J gene TRBJ2-1, with a weak D call TRBD2 (6 bases). The source of this sequence is a woman younger than 30 in good health and CMV-seropositive. For the CDR3, the DNA is TGCGCCAGCAGCTTGGTACCTAGCGTGGCCGGTGAGCAGTTCTTC. As protein: CASSLVPSVAGEQFF.